The 30 T cell receptor beta chains in this list originate from one sample, sequenced in a study of T cells in Graves' hyperthyroidism and ophthalmopathy (dated 2019 in TCRdb). Library generation was performed with multiplex PCR. Reads for this sample came from an Illumina HiSeq 2000. The TCR beta CDR3 regions were amplified from the RNA transcripts. The first round of RT-PCR for the TCR CDR3 was performed with the HTBI primer set and the Qiagen OneStep RT-PCR kit. In-frame beta chains were kept once TCRdb had trimmed the public reads at Q25 with fastp and called clones with MiXCR. A single entry per CDR3 protein holds the most common genes and DNA from its merged rows. The sample table contains more than 350,000 distinct CDR3 sequences; only one count was recorded for under 15% of them. Clones ranked in the top ten supply around a third of the sample. Material for sequencing was blood. Receptors were obtained from a woman younger than 45 with Graves' hyperthyroidism.

Of note for this clonotype: Sequence at one end of the junction differs from germline and may be a read error. The chain uses TRBV20-1 and TRBJ2-1, with 11 positions matching TRBD2. The CDR3 sequence is 16 residues long. CDR1 DFQATT and CDR2 SNEGSKA come from the germline V gene (reference sequence). CDR3 sequence reads: CSARDRGLADYDEQFF. Here the CDR3 DNA reads TGCAGTGCTAGAGATCGGGGACTAGCGGACTACGATGAGCAGTTCTTC.

V gene TRBV12-3 or TRBV12-4 combines with J gene TRBJ2-7; the D gene is possibly TRBD2 (5 bases). The CDR3 has 13 amino acids. The ends were cut back, 5 bases at V and 7 bases at J, with 15 bases in the middle. DNA of the CDR3: TGTGCCAGCAGTGCGGACGGGATGAGAGAGCAGTACTTC. Its protein product is CASSADGMREQYF.

The chain has TRBV7-6 and TRBJ1-4, with D hard to call. The CDR3 is 15 amino acids. The germline V gene encodes CDR1 SGHVS and CDR2 FNYEAQ. V shed 5 bases and J shed 0 bases, with 10 bases lying between them. The CDR3 nucleotides are TGTGCCAGCAGCATGGGAGTGGCAACTAATGAAAAACTGTTTTTT. Protein sequence: CASSMGVATNEKLFF.

This chain links TRBV19 with TRBJ1-2; the D gene is possibly TRBD1 (5 bases). Germline lookup yields CDR1 LNHDA and CDR2 SQIVND (reference sequence). The V gene lost 5 bases and the J gene lost 4 bases, with 17 bases spanning the gap. CDR3 length equals 15 residues. CDR3 region: CASSEPGRSIYGYTF. In nucleotides, the CDR3 is TGTGCCAGTAGTGAGCCGGGACGCAGTATCTATGGCTACACCTTC.

The chain has TRBV5-1 and TRBJ1-5; 8 bases agree with TRBD1. Germline lookup yields CDR1 SGHRS and CDR2 YFSETQ. Trimming cost V 0 bases and J 7 bases; bases outside gene matches: 6. The CDR3 has 15 amino acids. The CDR3 region is CASSLDSGGGQPQHF. CDR3 coding DNA: TGCGCCAGCAGCTTGGATTCAGGGGGCGGCCAGCCCCAGCATTTT.

CDR3 sequence (DNA): TGCGCCAGCAGCTTAGAAACAAACGCCGGGGAGCTGTTTTTT. Translating gives CASSLETNAGELFF. This chain uses TRBV5-1 with TRBJ2-2; no clear D. This CDR3 comprises 14 residues. Trimming removed 2 bases from V and 6 bases from J, with 11 bases in between. Germline CDR1 and CDR2: SGHRS and YFSETQ.

V usage is TRBV6-1 and J usage is TRBJ2-3; 7 bases match TRBD2. Trimming removed 7 bases from V and 2 bases from J; junction bases left unmatched: 3. The CDR3 has 13 residues. Germline CDR1 MNHNS, CDR2 SASEGT. The CDR3 bases are TGTGCCAGCAACGGGAGGAACACAGATACGCAGTATTTT. Translation: CASNGRNTDTQYF.

This clonotype was found many times. The chain combines TRBV18 with TRBJ2-3; D is perhaps TRBD1 (5 bases). Trimming removed 5 bases from V and 5 bases from J, with 11 bases in between. The CDR3 runs 13 residues. The germline CDR1 and CDR2 sequences are KGHSH and LQKENI. The CDR3 loop reads CASSVDTLDTQYF. CDR3 sequence (DNA): TGTGCCAGCTCAGTGGACACATTAGATACGCAGTATTTT.

The chain employs TRBV3-1 and TRBJ1-4; D is undetermined. The CDR3 runs to 12 residues. Germline loops: CDR1 LGHDT, CDR2 YNNKEL (reference sequence). V dropped 2 bases and J dropped 8 bases, with 6 bases sitting between them. CDR3 region: CASSQPGEKLFF. The DNA of the CDR3 is TGTGCCAGCAGCCAACCGGGCGAAAAACTGTTTTTT.

Concerning this clonotype itself: A much larger clone differs by one base, so this may be a read error. This chain connects TRBV28 to TRBJ2-3; no definite D call. Per germline, CDR1 MDHEN and CDR2 SYDVKM. The length of the CDR3 is 15 residues. Trimming took 2 bases from V and 4 from J, leaving 13 bases between them. The CDR3 protein is CASSLAAEVPDTQYF. As DNA, the CDR3 is TGTGCCAGCAGTTTAGCGGCGGAAGTTCCAGATACGCAGTATTTT. The full variable domain, in which reference TRBV28 and TRBJ2-3 provide the parts outside the CDR3, is DVKVTQSSRYLVKRTGEKVFLECVQDMDHENMFWYRQDPGLGLRLIYFSYDVKMKEKGDIPEGYSVSREKKERFSLILESASTNQTSMYLCASSLAAEVPDTQYFGPGTRLTVL.

V and J are TRBV20-1 and TRBJ2-1, with TRBD2 as a possible D gene (6 bases). Trimming cost V 0 bases and J 4 bases, with 16 bases left between them. This CDR3 is 16 amino acids long. CDR1 and CDR2 from the germline V gene are DFQATT and SNEGSKA (reference sequence). The CDR3 bases are TGCAGTGCTAGAGATATTCAAGCGGGCCCATACAATGAGCAGTTCTTC. It specifies CSARDIQAGPYNEQFF.

This clonotype was recorded a few times. CDR3 sequence reads: CASSLRYQPQHF. DNA for the CDR3: TGTGCCAGCAGTTTACGATATCAGCCCCAGCATTTT. The rearrangement links TRBV28 to TRBJ1-5; no definite D call. The CDR3 runs to 12 residues. Between the trimmed V and J ends, which lost 2 bases and 5 bases, there was a span of 4 bases. Germline V gene lookup returns CDR1 MDHEN and CDR2 SYDVKM.

This clonotype was seen at least ten times. The genes are TRBV28 and TRBJ2-1, with 14 bases aligning to TRBD2. Trimming at V came to 6 bases and at J to 4 bases, leaving 14 bases not matched to a gene. The length of the CDR3 is 19 residues. CDR1 and CDR2 from the germline V gene are MDHEN and SYDVKM. CDR3 DNA sequence: TGTGCCAGCAGAGGCCCTCGACTAGCGGGAGGGCTATTATACAATGAGCAGTTCTTC. Its protein product is CASRGPRLAGGLLYNEQFF.

This clonotype was recorded at least ten times. This chain connects TRBV5-6 to TRBJ2-7; D remains ambiguous. CDR3 length equals 12 residues. V lost 4 bases, J lost 2 bases, and 7 bases lay in between. The germline V gene has CDR1 SGHDT and CDR2 YYEEEE. The CDR3: CASSDGPYEQYF. The CDR3 region has the DNA TGTGCCAGCAGCGACGGCCCCTACGAGCAGTACTTC.

This clonotype came up a few times. CDR3 DNA sequence: TGTGCCAGCAGTTTCAAAAGACTAGCGTCGGGTGCTGGTACAGATACGCAGTATTTT. Its translation: CASSFKRLASGAGTDTQYF. The chain links TRBV27 to TRBJ2-3; 8 bases are a match to TRBD2. After removal of 3 bases from V and 3 bases from J, the junction contained 17 bases not matched to a gene. This CDR3 contains 19 residues. Looked up from germline, CDR1 is MNHEY and CDR2 is SMNVEV (reference sequence).

The chain links TRBV4-2 to TRBJ1-2; tentatively, D is TRBD1 (5 bases). Trimming took off 1 base at V and 10 bases at J, with 13 bases between the two ends. CDR3 length equals 13 residues. Germline-derived CDR1 and CDR2 are LGHNA and YNFKEQ. This CDR3 reads CASSQGTRADYTF. The CDR3 DNA follows: TGTGCCAGCAGCCAAGGCACCAGGGCTGACTACACCTTC.

The gene calls are TRBV7-2 and TRBJ2-1, with 14 nucleotides matching TRBD2. Germline assignment: CDR1 SGHTA and CDR2 FQGNSA. The CDR3 spans 16 residues. The V and J ends lost 1 base and 5 bases, in that order; junction bases with no gene match: 1. CDR3 amino acids: CASSLEGLAGDNEQFF. CDR3 DNA sequence: TGTGCCAGCAGCTTAGAGGGACTAGCGGGAGACAATGAGCAGTTCTTC.

The rearrangement uses TRBV10-3 and TRBJ2-7, with 14 bases lining up with TRBD2. Trimming took 4 bases from V and 4 from J; bases not matched to a gene: 6. The CDR3 consists of 16 residues. CDR1 is ENHRY and CDR2 is SYGVKD in the germline V gene. The CDR3 DNA sequence: TGTGCCATCAGTGTGGGACTAGCGGGAGTTCCTTACGAGCAGTACTTC. This sequence encodes CAISVGLAGVPYEQYF.

This clonotype showed up just a few times. The chain recombines TRBV7-9 with TRBJ2-5; D not certain. CDR3 length: 17 amino acids. CDR1 and CDR2 from the germline V gene are SEHNR and FQNEAQ (reference sequence). The V end was cut by 4 bases, the J end by 0 bases, with 18 bases between. The CDR3 sequence is CASSSGHLKTYQETQYF. The DNA of the CDR3 is TGTGCCAGCAGCTCCGGCCACCTCAAGACCTACCAAGAGACCCAGTACTTC.

V and J are TRBV5-1 and TRBJ1-4, with a possible D match to TRBD1 (6 bases). The CDR3 is made up of 14 amino acids. V dropped 0 bases and J dropped 5 bases, with 8 bases sitting between them. Germline V gene sequence: CDR1 SGHRS, CDR2 YFSETQ. The CDR3 loop is CASSLDRANEKLFF. The DNA of the CDR3 is TGCGCCAGCAGCTTGGACAGGGCCAATGAAAAACTGTTTTTT.

This chain links TRBV20-1 with TRBJ1-6; 8 positions agree with TRBD1. Germline loops: CDR1 DFQATT, CDR2 SNEGSKA (reference sequence). CDR3 length: 15 amino acids. The J segment lost 8 bases and the V segment lost 7 bases, leaving 13 bases of the junction unmatched. CDR3 protein: CSVSTGVPSDSPLHF. CDR3 nucleotides: TGCAGTGTATCGACAGGGGTCCCCTCCGATTCACCCCTCCACTTT.

This sequence joins TRBV7-9 and TRBJ2-7; tentatively, D is TRBD2 (6 bases). Trimming took off 0 bases at V and 5 bases at J, with 11 bases between the two ends. The CDR3 contains 14 residues. The germline V gene encodes CDR1 SEHNR and CDR2 FQNEAQ (reference sequence). The CDR3: CASSLASGTHEQYF. The CDR3 DNA sequence: TGTGCCAGCAGCTTAGCATCAGGGACTCACGAGCAGTACTTC. Drawing the rest from reference TRBV7-9 and TRBJ2-7, the complete variable domain is DTGVSQNPRHKITKRGQNVTFRCDPISEHNRLYWYRQTLGQGPEFLTYFQNEAQLEKSRLLSDRFSAERPKGSFSTLEIQRTEQGDSAMYLCASSLASGTHEQYFGPGTRLTVT.

This clonotype was observed many times. This chain links TRBV20-1 with TRBJ2-7; TRBD2 might be the D (6 bases). Per germline, CDR1 DFQATT and CDR2 SNEGSKA (reference sequence). V was trimmed by 0 bases and J by 0 bases, leaving 18 bases between them. The CDR3 covers 17 residues. The CDR3 DNA reads as TGCAGTGCTAGAGATTTGTTAGCGGAAAGGAGCTCCTACGAGCAGTACTTC. Translation: CSARDLLAERSSYEQYF.

This clonotype came up many times. The chain recombines TRBV6-1 with TRBJ2-5; a weak D match, TRBD2 (5 bases). Trimming removed 2 bases from V and 5 bases from J, with 18 bases in between. This CDR3 comprises 16 residues. Germline-derived CDR1 and CDR2 are MNHNS and SASEGT. CDR3: CASSERPPGVGETQYF. The CDR3 DNA is TGTGCCAGCAGTGAACGCCCGCCCGGGGTCGGGGAGACCCAGTACTTC.

This clonotype was picked up a small number of times. The chain uses TRBV20-1 and TRBJ1-4; D remains ambiguous. CDR1 DFQATT and CDR2 SNEGSKA come from the germline V gene (reference sequence). The V end lost 0 bases, the J end lost 6 bases, and 11 bases lay between the germline ends. This CDR3 spans 14 amino acids. This CDR3 is CSARDSRYYEKLFF. CDR3 sequence (DNA): TGCAGTGCTAGAGATAGCCGGTATTATGAAAAACTGTTTTTT.

The rearrangement uses TRBV19 and TRBJ2-1; 8 bases are shared with TRBD1. The CDR3 loop spans 15 amino acids. The germline V gene has CDR1 LNHDA and CDR2 SQIVND (reference sequence). J gave up 5 bases and V 3 bases, and 6 bases lay outside the gene matches. CDR3 nucleotides: TGTGCCAGTAGTATTTTCGGACAGGGTAACAATGAGCAGTTCTTC. Amino acids: CASSIFGQGNNEQFF. The whole variable domain, filled in from reference TRBV19 and TRBJ2-1, reads DGGITQSPKYLFRKEGQNVTLSCEQNLNHDAMYWYRQDPGQGLRLIYYSQIVNDFQKGDIAEGYSVSREKKESFPLTVTSAQKNPTAFYLCASSIFGQGNNEQFFGPGTRLTVL.

A few counts support this clonotype. The rearrangement uses TRBV6-1 and TRBJ1-1; 11 nucleotides align to TRBD1. Germline CDR1 is MNHNS and CDR2 is SASEGT. The CDR3 covers 15 residues. The J segment lost 4 bases and the V segment lost 6 bases, leaving 7 bases of the junction unmatched. The CDR3 region is CASSWTGGVGTEAFF. The CDR3 coding sequence is TGTGCCAGCAGCTGGACAGGGGGCGTCGGCACTGAAGCTTTCTTT.

The chain employs TRBV29-1 and TRBJ1-1; D perhaps matches TRBD1 (5 bases). The V gene's germline CDR1 is SQVTM and CDR2 ANQGSEA. Deletions cut 7 bases from V and 3 bases from J, with 15 bases between. The CDR3 loop spans 13 amino acids. In nucleotides, the CDR3 is TGCAGCGCTTGGGGGGTGTCGGACACTGAAGCTTTCTTT. Translation: CSAWGVSDTEAFF. The full variable domain, in which reference TRBV29-1 and TRBJ1-1 provide the parts outside the CDR3, is SAVISQKPSRDICQRGTSLTIQCQVDSQVTMMFWYRQQPGQSLTLIATANQGSEATYESGFVIDKFPISRPNLTFSTLTVSNMSPEDSSIYLCSAWGVSDTEAFFGQGTRLTVV.

This clonotype was counted ten times or more. This chain joins TRBV6-1 and TRBJ2-7; D call uncertain. The CDR3 has 12 residues. CDR1 and CDR2 (germline): MNHNS, SASEGT. V gave up 6 bases and J gave up 2 bases, with 8 bases separating them. CDR3 protein: CASSRTPYEQYF. CDR3 sequence (DNA): TGTGCCAGCAGCCGAACCCCCTACGAGCAGTACTTC.

This clonotype was counted a few times. The chain joins TRBV29-1 to TRBJ2-1; 16 bases map to TRBD2. The germline V gene encodes CDR1 SQVTM and CDR2 ANQGSEA. With V trimmed by 4 bases and J by 7 bases, 10 bases remained unmatched. The CDR3 sequence is 17 residues long. This CDR3 reads CSVAAGTSGRAGNEQFF. CDR3 bases: TGCAGCGTTGCCGCCGGGACTAGCGGGAGGGCCGGTAATGAGCAGTTCTTC.